These 8 T cell receptor beta chains came from one sample sequenced in a study of tumor T cells in aggressive B-cell lymphoma. Using immunoSEQ multiplex PCR, the repertoire was profiled, and TCRdb retains in-frame clones only, with some absent. The sample carries roughly 2,700 clones, over 75% recorded once. The specimen sequenced was tumor tissue. These receptors were obtained from an adult with diffuse large B cell lymphoma. Some clones in this sample may be carry-over from other donors' samples.

The rearrangement joins TRBV9 to TRBJ1-1, with D hard to call. Germline CDR1 is SGDLS and CDR2 is YYNGEE. The CDR3 has 14 amino acids. V gave up 2 bases and J gave up 8 bases, with 16 bases separating them. The CDR3 nucleotides are TGTGCCAGCAGCGTCGCATGGACTCTCACGGAAGCTTTCTTT. As protein: CASSVAWTLTEAFF.

This clone appeared a few times. This chain links TRBV14 with TRBJ1-5; possibly TRBD1 for D (6 bases). The CDR3 contains 12 residues. Per germline, CDR1 SGHDN and CDR2 FVKESK. V lost 2 bases, J lost 11 bases, and 10 bases lay in between. CDR3 sequence: CASSQLGGAQHF. The CDR3, as DNA: TGTGCCAGCAGCCAACTAGGGGGGGCCCAGCATTTT. The full variable domain, in which reference TRBV14 and TRBJ1-5 provide the parts outside the CDR3, is EAGVTQFPSHSVIEKGQTVTLRCDPISGHDNLYWYRRVMGKEIKFLLHFVKESKQDESGMPNNRFLAERTGGTYSTLKVQPAELEDSGVYFCASSQLGGAQHFGDGTRLSIL.

This chain links TRBV28 with TRBJ1-2, with TRBD1 as a possible D gene (5 bases). CDR1 is MDHEN and CDR2 is SYDVKM in the germline V gene. V dropped 2 bases and J dropped 4 bases, with 8 bases sitting between them. The length of the CDR3 is 13 residues. CDR3 region: CASSLQGFYGYTF. In DNA form, the CDR3 reads TGTGCCAGCAGTTTACAGGGATTCTATGGCTACACCTTC.

The gene calls are TRBV6-5 and TRBJ1-1, with unresolved D. Trimming removed 4 bases from V and 0 bases from J, with 3 bases in between. Germline CDR1 is MNHEY and CDR2 is SVGAGI. The CDR3 contains 12 residues. The CDR3 DNA is TGTGCCAGCAGTTCAGTGAACACTGAAGCTTTCTTT. This encodes CASSSVNTEAFF.

V is TRBV27 and J is TRBJ1-1; a possible D gene is TRBD1 (6 bases). The germline V and J ends were trimmed by 5 bases and 3 bases, with 10 bases remaining between them. Germline values: CDR1 MNHEY, CDR2 SMNVEV (reference sequence). There are 13 residues in the CDR3. The CDR3 reads CASSRGGDTEAFF. The CDR3 DNA reads as TGTGCCAGCAGTAGGGGGGGGGACACTGAAGCTTTCTTT.

This sequence joins TRBV7-6 and TRBJ2-3; D unclear. CDR1 and CDR2 (germline): SGHVS, FNYEAQ. CDR3 size: 12 residues. V lost 2 bases, J lost 6 bases, and 6 bases lay in between. CDR3 loop: CASSLPGDTQYF. The CDR3, as DNA: TGTGCCAGCAGCTTACCGGGTGATACGCAGTATTTT.

V usage is TRBV2 and J usage is TRBJ1-3; D remains unclear. The CDR3 is 15 residues long. V was shortened by 6 bases and J by 0 bases, with 12 bases between the two germline ends. CDR1 is SNHLY, CDR2 FYNNEI, per germline. The CDR3 DNA follows: TGTGCCAGCAGGACCGGGATCTTCTCTGGAAACACCATATATTTT. This sequence encodes CASRTGIFSGNTIYF.

This chain uses TRBV7-9 with TRBJ1-1; 8 bases map to TRBD1. The CDR3 contains 14 residues. The V gene's germline CDR1 is SEHNR and CDR2 FQNEAQ (reference sequence). J was trimmed by 5 bases and V by 3 bases; bases with no gene match: 5. The CDR3 spells CASSFGQGRTEAFF. The CDR3 DNA is TGTGCCAGCAGCTTCGGACAGGGAAGGACTGAAGCTTTCTTT. Looking up the rest from reference TRBV7-9 and TRBJ1-1 gives the full variable domain: DTGVSQNPRHKITKRGQNVTFRCDPISEHNRLYWYRQTLGQGPEFLTYFQNEAQLEKSRLLSDRFSAERPKGSFSTLEIQRTEQGDSAMYLCASSFGQGRTEAFFGQGTRLTVV.